What follows are 24 T cell receptor beta chains derived from one specimen sequenced in a study of CD8+CD57+ T cells in acquired aplastic anemia. All patients picked for sequencing had shown, by flow cytometry, an expansion of CD8+CD57+ cells. TCR beta VDJ and CDR3 profiling used genomic DNA as template. A single record per CDR3 protein comes from TCRdb applying MiXCR to the reads. The sample lists about 200,000 distinct CDR3 sequences, about half occurring once. The sequencing input was sorted CD4+, CD8+, or CD8+CD57+ T cells (not recorded which) from PBMCs. These receptors came from a human donor with aplastic anemia.

The rearrangement links TRBV4-1 to TRBJ2-2; D is possibly TRBD2 (7 bases). Germline V gives CDR1 MGHRA, CDR2 YSYEKL. The CDR3 covers 17 residues. The V and J ends lost 4 bases and 4 bases respectively, with 19 bases between them. The chain's CDR3 is CASSPLRGGMGTGELFF. The CDR3 bases are TGCGCCAGCAGCCCTCTTAGGGGGGGGATGGGCACCGGGGAGCTGTTTTTT.

This clonotype was seen more than once but under ten times. The V call is TRBV7-2, the J call TRBJ2-1; 8 bases map to TRBD2. Germline V gives CDR1 SGHTA, CDR2 FQGNSA. The CDR3 covers 17 residues. Trimming at V came to 0 bases and at J to 3 bases, leaving 7 bases not matched to a gene. The CDR3 region has the DNA TGTGCCAGCAGCTTAGCGCGGGGGGCCGAGATCTACAATGAGCAGTTCTTC. It specifies CASSLARGAEIYNEQFF. Full variable domain (missing parts from reference TRBV7-2 and TRBJ2-1): GAGVSQSPSNKVTEKGKDVELRCDPISGHTALYWYRQSLGQGLEFLIYFQGNSAPDKSGLPSDRFSAERTGGSVSTLTIQRTQQEDSAVYLCASSLARGAEIYNEQFFGPGTRLTVL.

In this sample, this clonotype turned up a few times. V gene TRBV2 combines with J gene TRBJ1-1; D gene ambiguous. V lost 5 bases and J 1 base, leaving 8 bases between the germline ends. The CDR3 loop spans 13 amino acids. The germline gives CDR1 SNHLY, CDR2 FYNNEI. The CDR3 here is CASSPPSNTEAFF. The CDR3 DNA sequence: TGTGCCAGCAGTCCCCCTTCGAACACTGAAGCTTTCTTT.

This clonotype occurred many times. The chain combines TRBV6-5 with TRBJ2-7; no clear D. The CDR3 consists of 13 residues. With 6 bases removed from V and 0 bases from J, the gap between germline ends came to 9 bases. CDR1 and CDR2 from the germline V gene are MNHEY and SVGAGI. CDR3: CASSPVISYEQYF. In DNA form, the CDR3 reads TGTGCCAGCAGCCCTGTGATCTCCTACGAGCAGTACTTC.

The chain is built from TRBV24-1 and TRBJ1-2; TRBD1 matches 8 bases. Trimming cost V 3 bases and J 2 bases; bases outside gene matches: 10. Germline V gives CDR1 KGHDR, CDR2 SFDVKD. The CDR3 contains 17 residues. The DNA of the CDR3 is TGTGCCACCAGTGATGGGGGGGCCGGACAGGGCAACTATGGCTACACCTTC. It encodes CATSDGGAGQGNYGYTF.

This clonotype was detected many times. The chain carries TRBV14 and TRBJ1-6; TRBD1 aligns across 9 bases. The CDR3 has 18 amino acids. The germline V gene has CDR1 SGHDN and CDR2 FVKESK. Unmatched junction bases numbered 5, after V lost 2 bases and J lost 0 bases. The DNA of the CDR3 is TGTGCCAGCAGCCAATTTCCGGGACAGGGCTCCTATAATTCACCCCTCCACTTT. Translating gives CASSQFPGQGSYNSPLHF.

The genes are TRBV4-1 and TRBJ1-1; tentative D call: TRBD1 (5 bases). CDR3 length: 14 amino acids. The ends were cut back, 0 bases at V and 5 bases at J, with 10 bases in the middle. CDR1 MGHRA and CDR2 YSYEKL come from the germline V gene. CDR3 bases: TGCGCCAGCAGCCAAGAGCGGGGGAGGACTGAAGCTTTCTTT. Its protein product is CASSQERGRTEAFF.

The sample holds a few counts of this clonotype. The rearrangement uses TRBV24-1 and TRBJ2-3, with D uncertain. This CDR3 is 15 amino acids long. V was clipped by 4 bases and J by 1 base, with 11 bases between them. Germline CDR1 is KGHDR and CDR2 is SFDVKD. In nucleotides, the CDR3 is TGTGCCACCAGTGACTCTGGGGTTGGCACAGATACGCAGTATTTT. It yields the protein CATSDSGVGTDTQYF.

This clonotype was detected only a few times. V gene TRBV20-1 combines with J gene TRBJ1-2; 7 nucleotides match TRBD1. V shed 6 bases and J 7 bases; nucleotides not matched to a gene: 8. CDR3 size: 12 residues. From germline, CDR1 is DFQATT and CDR2 SNEGSKA (reference sequence). The CDR3 here is CSAEGGLVGYTF. CDR3 nucleotide sequence: TGCAGTGCAGAAGGGGGCTTGGTTGGCTACACCTTC.

The chain uses TRBV7-7 and TRBJ2-7; 11 bases align to TRBD1. CDR3 size: 17 residues. Germline values: CDR1 SSHAT, CDR2 FNYEAQ (reference sequence). The V segment lost 6 bases and the J segment 5 bases; nucleotides outside the gene matches: 15. The CDR3 loop is CASSDEADRGRKDEQYF. CDR3 nucleotide sequence: TGTGCCAGCAGTGACGAGGCGGACAGGGGGCGCAAAGACGAGCAGTACTTC.

This chain links TRBV19 with TRBJ1-6; 9 bases line up with TRBD1. The CDR3 sequence is 15 residues long. The germline V gene has CDR1 LNHDA and CDR2 SQIVND (reference sequence). Unmatched junction bases numbered 8, after V lost 7 bases and J lost 7 bases. CDR3 nucleotide sequence: TGTGCCAGTACCGTACAGGGGGCTCGGAATTCACCCCTCCACTTT. Its protein is CASTVQGARNSPLHF.

The chain recombines TRBV15 with TRBJ2-7, with 9 positions matching TRBD2. The CDR3 length is 16 residues. Trimming at V came to 1 base and at J to 0 bases, leaving 4 bases not matched to a gene. From germline, CDR1 is LNHNV and CDR2 YYDKDF (reference sequence). DNA for the CDR3: TGTGCCACCAGCAGAGTAGCGGGACTAGCCTCCTACGAGCAGTACTTC. It is translated as CATSRVAGLASYEQYF.

As regards this clonotype: Possible read error: a much larger clone is one base away. J is TRBJ1-4 and V is TRBV5-1; the D is unclear. The germline V gene encodes CDR1 SGHRS and CDR2 YFSETQ. V gave up 0 bases and J gave up 0 bases, with 6 bases separating them. CDR3 length: 15 amino acids. The CDR3 reads CASSLAAATNEKLFF. In nucleotides, the CDR3 is TGCGCCAGCAGCTTGGCGGCGGCAACTAATGAAAAACTGTTTTTT.

This clonotype was seen at least ten times. The chain couples TRBV19 to TRBJ1-2; unclear D gene. The CDR3 sequence is 17 residues long. CDR1 and CDR2 (germline): LNHDA, SQIVND (reference sequence). The germline V and J ends were trimmed by 8 bases and 3 bases, with 25 bases remaining between them. The CDR3 DNA follows: TGTGCCAGTTTGCAGGCAGTCGGACCTCCCCCTGACTATGGCTACACCTTC. The encoded protein is CASLQAVGPPPDYGYTF. Drawing the rest from reference TRBV19 and TRBJ1-2, the complete variable domain is DGGITQSPKYLFRKEGQNVTLSCEQNLNHDAMYWYRQDPGQGLRLIYYSQIVNDFQKGDIAEGYSVSREKKESFPLTVTSAQKNPTAFYLCASLQAVGPPPDYGYTFGSGTRLTVV.

There are a few counts of this clonotype. CDR3 sequence (DNA): TGTGCCAGCAGAAAGGGGGCGGGGGGAGTCACCGGGGAGCTGTTTTTT. Residues: CASRKGAGGVTGELFF. The rearrangement links TRBV3-1 to TRBJ2-2, with D tentatively TRBD2 (8 bases). The CDR3 covers 16 residues. Per the germline V gene, CDR1 is LGHDT and CDR2 is YNNKEL (reference sequence). Trimming took off 6 bases at V and 4 bases at J, with 18 bases between the two ends. Full variable domain (remainder filled in from reference TRBV3-1 and TRBJ2-2): DTAVSQTPKYLVTQMGNDKSIKCEQNLGHDTMYWYKQDSKKFLKIMFSYNNKELIINETVPNRFSPKSPDKAHLNLHINSLELGDSAVYFCASRKGAGGVTGELFFGEGSRLTVL.

The chain is built from TRBV20-1 and TRBJ2-3; TRBD2 aligns across 9 bases. The CDR3 runs to 17 residues. With V trimmed by 5 bases and J by 4 bases, 16 bases remained unmatched. Germline V gene lookup returns CDR1 DFQATT and CDR2 SNEGSKA (reference sequence). CDR3 residues: CSAETYGTSRGSDTQYF. The CDR3 bases are TGCAGTGCTGAGACTTACGGGACTAGCAGAGGTTCAGATACGCAGTATTTT.

Worth noting for this clonotype: It may be a read error: a sequence one base away is much more abundant. This likely comes from a read error, as the CDR3 has no conserved phenylalanine or tryptophan at its end. The chain joins TRBV5-1 to TRBJ2-5; 7 bases agree with TRBD2. The ends lost 5 bases at V and 2 bases at J; junction bases unmatched: 9. Germline V gene sequence: CDR1 SGHRS, CDR2 YFSETQ. The CDR3 totals 15 residues. The CDR3 protein is CASSLWGGNQETQYS. The CDR3 DNA reads TGCGCCAGCAGTTTATGGGGGGGGAATCAAGAGACCCAGTACTCC.

This clonotype came up many times. Here the CDR3 reads CASSLGISNYGYTF. In DNA, the CDR3 is TGTGCCAGCAGCCTGGGCATTTCTAACTATGGCTACACCTTC. The genes are TRBV28 and TRBJ1-2; D remains ambiguous. V was pared by 6 bases and J by 0 bases, with 11 bases between. Germline V gene sequence: CDR1 MDHEN, CDR2 SYDVKM. There are 14 residues in the CDR3.

The sample holds many counts of this clonotype. The rearrangement uses TRBV7-9 and TRBJ2-3, with D perhaps given as TRBD1 or TRBD2 (5 bases each). The CDR3 contains 15 residues. Trimming took 5 bases from V and 0 from J, leaving 12 bases between them. Germline V CDR1 and CDR2: SEHNR, FQNEAQ (reference sequence). Here the CDR3 DNA reads TGTGCCAGCAGCCCCGGGGACCAAAGCACAGATACGCAGTATTTT. Its translation: CASSPGDQSTDTQYF.

This clonotype appeared many times. This chain links TRBV15 with TRBJ1-6; D gene uncertain. CDR3 length: 17 amino acids. V was shortened by 0 bases and J by 5 bases, with 14 bases between the two germline ends. Germline V lookup: CDR1 LNHNV, CDR2 YYDKDF (reference sequence). CDR3 sequence reads: CATSRDGLGRNNSPLHF. The CDR3 nucleotides are TGTGCCACCAGCAGAGATGGGCTGGGCAGGAATAATTCACCCCTCCACTTT.

This rearrangement joins TRBV10-1 to TRBJ2-3; 8 bases map to TRBD1. V lost 10 bases to trimming and J lost 1 base; unmatched junction nucleotides: 7. This CDR3 is built from 14 residues. Per the germline V gene, CDR1 is WNHNN and CDR2 is SYGVQD (reference sequence). The CDR3 DNA follows: TGCGCCACCTTGGACAGGGCTGGCACAGATACGCAGTATTTT. This encodes CATLDRAGTDTQYF.

This clonotype was detected a few times. The chain recombines TRBV7-9 with TRBJ2-7, with 8 bases fitting TRBD1. The CDR3 has 14 residues. The V gene end was trimmed by 3 bases and the J gene end by 5 bases; junction bases not matched to a gene: 6. Germline CDR1 SEHNR, CDR2 FQNEAQ (reference sequence). CDR3 loop: CASSFGQGADEQYF. In nucleotides, the CDR3 is TGTGCCAGCAGCTTCGGACAGGGTGCGGACGAGCAGTACTTC. The full variable domain, in which reference TRBV7-9 and TRBJ2-7 provide the parts outside the CDR3, is DTGVSQNPRHKITKRGQNVTFRCDPISEHNRLYWYRQTLGQGPEFLTYFQNEAQLEKSRLLSDRFSAERPKGSFSTLEIQRTEQGDSAMYLCASSFGQGADEQYFGPGTRLTVT.

Details on this clonotype: A much larger clone sits a single nucleotide away, making a read error possible. The J gene is TRBJ2-2, the V gene TRBV19; 9 nucleotides align to TRBD1. The CDR3 runs to 15 residues. Looked up from germline, CDR1 is LNHDA and CDR2 is SQIVND (reference sequence). CDR3 amino acids: CAGSRDREIAGELFF. In nucleotides, the CDR3 is TGTGCCGGTAGTAGGGACAGGGAAATCGCCGGGGAGCTGTTTTTT. The full variable domain, its missing parts supplied by reference TRBV19 and TRBJ2-2, is DGGITQSPKYLFRKEGQNVTLSCEQNLNHDAMYWYRQDPGQGLRLIYYSQIVNDFQKGDIAEGYSVSREKKESFPLTVTSAQKNPTAFYLCAGSRDREIAGELFFGEGSRLTVL.

This clonotype was found many times. The J gene is TRBJ2-1, the V gene TRBV5-1; 10 bases map to TRBD1. The V gene's germline CDR1 is SGHRS and CDR2 YFSETQ. The CDR3 consists of 18 residues. V lost 4 bases to trimming and J lost 11 bases; unmatched junction nucleotides: 21. CDR3 sequence: CASSPQLDGDRGFGKQFF. The CDR3 DNA is TGCGCCAGCAGCCCGCAGCTCGACGGGGACAGGGGCTTTGGAAAGCAGTTCTTC.